Following are 5 T cell receptor beta chains from one sample sequenced in a study of T cell repertoires in cytomegalovirus infection. One entry per CDR3 protein, called by TCRdb with MiXCR from the reads. The repertoire holds 800,000 to 950,000 distinct CDR3 sequences, with approximately 32% as singletons. These receptors have no known antigen. Material: cultured CD8+ T cells from PBMCs, obtained from culture after CMV antigen stimulation. All receptors derive from a human donor in good health (CMV status not recorded). Some clones in this sample may be carry-over from other donors' samples.

The chain recombines TRBV4-1 with TRBJ2-1; D ambiguous. The CDR3 runs 15 residues. V lost 0 bases and J 2 bases, leaving 8 bases between the germline ends. Germline V gene data show CDR1 as MGHRA and CDR2 as YSYEKL. This CDR3 is CASSQDLSTYNEQFF. CDR3 DNA sequence: TGCGCCAGCAGCCAAGACCTCTCCACCTACAATGAGCAGTTCTTC.

This clonotype was detected only a few times. J is TRBJ2-5 and V is TRBV6-5; 8 bases line up with TRBD1. Germline V gene lookup returns CDR1 MNHEY and CDR2 SVGAGI. V gave up 1 base and J gave up 2 bases; unmatched junction bases: 15. This CDR3 spans 19 amino acids. Here the CDR3 DNA reads TGTGCCAGCAGTTACTATACGGGTTTTACAGGACAGGGACAAGAGACCCAGTACTTC. Its translation: CASSYYTGFTGQGQETQYF.

The CDR3 reads CASSYGGRKAFF. The DNA of the CDR3 is TGTGCCAGCAGTTACGGGGGCAGAAAAGCTTTCTTT. The chain employs TRBV6-2 or TRBV6-3 and TRBJ1-1; D perhaps matches TRBD1 (6 bases). The CDR3 totals 12 residues. V was clipped by 2 bases and J by 9 bases, with 10 bases between them. Germline CDR1 is MNHEY and CDR2 is SVGEGT.

The chain employs TRBV2 and TRBJ1-2, with TRBD1 as a possible D gene (6 bases). The germline V gene has CDR1 SNHLY and CDR2 FYNNEI. This CDR3 spans 16 amino acids. V gave up 8 bases and J gave up 5 bases, with 24 bases separating them. For the CDR3, the DNA is TGTGCCAGCCTGAATCCGGGGGCCGGGGCGGAGTATGGCTACACCTTC. Amino acids: CASLNPGAGAEYGYTF. Full variable domain (outside the CDR3, taken from reference TRBV2 and TRBJ1-2): EPEVTQTPSHQVTQMGQEVILRCVPISNHLYFYWYRQILGQKVEFLVSFYNNEISEKSEIFDDQFSVERPDGSNFTLKIRSTKLEDSAMYFCASLNPGAGAEYGYTFGSGTRLTVV.

Only a few counts were recorded for this clonotype. The chain combines TRBV7-9 with TRBJ2-2, with D possibly matching TRBD1 (5 bases). CDR3 length equals 16 residues. V gave up 3 bases and J gave up 2 bases, with 13 bases separating them. Looked up from germline, CDR1 is SEHNR and CDR2 is FQNEAQ (reference sequence). The CDR3 spells CASSFWAGHNTGELFF. Written as DNA, the CDR3 is TGTGCCAGCAGCTTTTGGGCAGGACATAACACCGGGGAGCTGTTTTTT. The entire variable domain, with the rest obtained from reference TRBV7-9 and TRBJ2-2, is as follows: DTGVSQNPRHKITKRGQNVTFRCDPISEHNRLYWYRQTLGQGPEFLTYFQNEAQLEKSRLLSDRFSAERPKGSFSTLEIQRTEQGDSAMYLCASSFWAGHNTGELFFGEGSRLTVL.